A single T cell receptor (beta chain) is shown here with its context. The CDR3 loop spans 16 amino acids. Germline CDR1 reads LNHDA; CDR2 reads SQIVND (reference sequence). After removal of 6 bases from V and 6 bases from J, the junction contained 8 bases not matched to a gene. The data stem from a study of blood T cell repertoires in COVID-19. The repertoire was sequenced with immunoSEQ multiplex PCR; TCRdb's copy has only in-frame clones and lacks some. The profile shows roughly 100,000 clones, about 89% of them singletons. The chain recombines TRBV19 with TRBJ2-3, with TRBD2 identical over 14 bases. Sequencing was performed on peripheral blood. The receptor was derived from a woman in her sixties with acute or convalescent COVID-19. The CDR3 DNA follows: TGTGCCAGTAGGGAAGGGACTAGCGGGAGAGGGGATACGCAGTATTTT. This encodes CASREGTSGRGDTQYF.